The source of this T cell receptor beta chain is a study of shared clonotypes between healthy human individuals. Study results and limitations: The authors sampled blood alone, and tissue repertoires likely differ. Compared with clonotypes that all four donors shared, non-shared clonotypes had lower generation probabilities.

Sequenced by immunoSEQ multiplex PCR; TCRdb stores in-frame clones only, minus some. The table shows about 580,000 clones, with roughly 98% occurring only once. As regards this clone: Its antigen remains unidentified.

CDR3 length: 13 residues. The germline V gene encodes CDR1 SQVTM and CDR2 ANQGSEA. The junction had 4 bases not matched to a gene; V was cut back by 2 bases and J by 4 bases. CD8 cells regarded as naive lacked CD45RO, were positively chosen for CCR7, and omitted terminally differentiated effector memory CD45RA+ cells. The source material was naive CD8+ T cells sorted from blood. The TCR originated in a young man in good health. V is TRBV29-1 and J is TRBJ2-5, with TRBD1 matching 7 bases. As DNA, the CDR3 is TGCAGCGTTGAAACAGGGGTGCGAGAGACCCAGTACTTC. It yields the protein CSVETGVRETQYF. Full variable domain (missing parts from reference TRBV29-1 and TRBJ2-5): SAVISQKPSRDICQRGTSLTIQCQVDSQVTMMFWYRQQPGQSLTLIATANQGSEATYESGFVIDKFPISRPNLTFSTLTVSNMSPEDSSIYLCSVETGVRETQYFGPGTRLLVL.